Sequencing of this T cell receptor beta chain was carried out in a study of blood T cell repertoires in COVID-19. The overall study: Sites across the United States, Italy and Spain contributed samples from acute and convalescent COVID-19. PBMCs, B-cell-depleted T cells, or T cells provided the cDNA or gDNA that made up the material.

TCRdb's copy holds only in-frame clones and misses some; the assay was immunoSEQ multiplex PCR. The sample holds 50,000 or so clones, more than 75% seen once. V dropped 1 base and J dropped 7 bases, with 13 bases sitting between them. Germline CDR1 is LGHNA and CDR2 is YNFKEQ. This CDR3 has 15 residues. The V call is TRBV4-2, the J call TRBJ2-2, with D perhaps matching TRBD2 (6 bases). This TCR derives from a man aged 45-60 years with active COVID-19. Specimen: peripheral blood. The CDR3 region is CASSQVFFGGGELFF. CDR3 in DNA: TGTGCCAGCAGCCAAGTGTTCTTCGGGGGCGGGGAGCTGTTTTTT.